What follows are 23 T cell receptor beta chains derived from one specimen sequenced in a study of CD8+ T cells in alopecia areata. Following RNA extraction, reverse transcription yielded cDNA that acted as the sequencing template. Measured with immunoSEQ multiplex PCR; TCRdb has only the in-frame clones, and not every one. The repertoire has roughly 150,000 clones, 55% of them found once; the top ten carry under 5.5%. Sequencing input: CD4+ T cells sorted from blood. These receptors all come from a human donor in good health.

V gene TRBV29-1 combines with J gene TRBJ2-3; no definite D call. The V end lost 4 bases, the J end lost 2 bases, and 13 bases lay between the germline ends. Germline lookup yields CDR1 SQVTM and CDR2 ANQGSEA. This CDR3 spans 14 amino acids. The CDR3 is CSVASALSTDTQYF. For the CDR3, the DNA is TGCAGCGTTGCTTCGGCGTTGTCCACAGATACGCAGTATTTT.

The V gene is TRBV5-1, the J gene TRBJ2-1, with D possibly matching TRBD1 (6 bases). The germline V gene encodes CDR1 SGHRS and CDR2 YFSETQ. This CDR3 has 14 residues. V was clipped by 2 bases and J by 4 bases, with 10 bases between them. As DNA, the CDR3 is TGCGCCAGCAGCTTCCAGGGGCTGTACAATGAGCAGTTCTTC. It encodes CASSFQGLYNEQFF.

This clone was counted a few times. The gene calls are TRBV18 and TRBJ2-5; 7 bases line up with TRBD1. The J segment lost 5 bases and the V segment lost 2 bases, leaving 14 bases of the junction unmatched. Per germline, CDR1 KGHSH and CDR2 LQKENI. The CDR3 is 17 residues long. The CDR3 spells CASSPFVPPGTDETQYF. CDR3 in DNA: TGTGCCAGCTCACCATTCGTTCCTCCCGGGACAGATGAGACCCAGTACTTC.

The chain uses TRBV29-1 and TRBJ2-1; D gene unclear. Trimming left V 5 bases short and J 0 bases short, with 11 bases between. The CDR3 consists of 14 residues. Germline CDR1 and CDR2: SQVTM and ANQGSEA. CDR3 nucleotides: TGCAGCGTTCCCCATCCCTTCTCCTACAATGAGCAGTTCTTC. Translation gives CSVPHPFSYNEQFF.

The chain uses TRBV27 and TRBJ2-1; 9 nucleotides match TRBD2. From germline, CDR1 is MNHEY and CDR2 SMNVEV (reference sequence). V shed 7 bases, J shed 12 bases, and the junction held 13 bases outside the gene matches. The CDR3 has 14 residues. Here the CDR3 reads CASTQGSGGLRQFF. CDR3 DNA sequence: TGTGCCAGCACCCAGGGTAGCGGGGGTTTAAGGCAGTTCTTC.

V gene TRBV29-1 combines with J gene TRBJ2-5; possible D gene TRBD1, 6 bases. Trimming removed 7 bases from V and 5 bases from J, with 14 bases in between. Germline CDR1 and CDR2: SQVTM and ANQGSEA. The length of the CDR3 is 12 residues. The CDR3 nucleotides are TGCAGCGCCGCCAGGGGCGGCGAGACCCAGTACTTC. This sequence encodes CSAARGGETQYF.

The chain recombines TRBV10-3 with TRBJ2-7, with 8 bases identical to TRBD2. V dropped 4 bases and J dropped 5; count of bases not matched to a gene: 4. The CDR3 has 13 residues. Germline CDR1 and CDR2: ENHRY and SYGVKD. The CDR3 nucleotides are TGTGCCATCAGTGGGCGGGAGGTCCACGAGCAGTACTTC. It codes for CAISGREVHEQYF.

There are a few counts of this clone. The gene calls are TRBV4-1 and TRBJ2-3; 8 bases agree with TRBD2. The CDR3 extends over 20 amino acids. Germline V CDR1 and CDR2: MGHRA, YSYEKL. The V segment lost 3 bases and the J segment 0 bases; nucleotides outside the gene matches: 17. CDR3 residues: CASSHPRREAGELSTDTQYF. CDR3 DNA: TGCGCCAGCAGCCACCCCCGGCGGGAAGCGGGAGAGCTTAGCACAGATACGCAGTATTTT.

This clone was counted once. The chain has TRBV7-2 and TRBJ2-7; 7 bases are shared with TRBD2. CDR3 length: 15 residues. The germline CDR1 and CDR2 sequences are SGHTA and FQGNSA. Losses at the gene ends were 2 bases for V and 6 bases for J; bases not matched to a gene: 10. CDR3 region: CASSLSAGENSEQYF. The CDR3 nucleotides are TGTGCCAGCAGCTTATCGGCGGGAGAAAACTCCGAGCAGTACTTC.

The chain links TRBV7-9 to TRBJ1-1, with 8 bases fitting TRBD1. The CDR3 has 16 residues. Trimming cost V 0 bases and J 4 bases; bases outside gene matches: 7. Germline loops: CDR1 SEHNR, CDR2 FQNEAQ (reference sequence). CDR3 sequence reads: CASSLARQGRRTEAFF. CDR3 nucleotides: TGTGCCAGCAGCTTAGCCCGACAGGGGCGGCGCACTGAAGCTTTCTTT. Using reference TRBV7-9 and TRBJ1-1 for the parts outside the CDR3, the full variable domain is DTGVSQNPRHKITKRGQNVTFRCDPISEHNRLYWYRQTLGQGPEFLTYFQNEAQLEKSRLLSDRFSAERPKGSFSTLEIQRTEQGDSAMYLCASSLARQGRRTEAFFGQGTRLTVV.

This chain joins TRBV5-4 and TRBJ2-3, with 10 bases aligning to TRBD1. Trimming at V came to 4 bases and at J to 6 bases, leaving 8 bases not matched to a gene. The CDR3 totals 15 residues. Germline loops: CDR1 SGHNT, CDR2 YYREEE (reference sequence). CDR3 protein: CASSRDRGQSDTQYF. CDR3 coding DNA: TGTGCCAGCAGCCGCGACAGGGGGCAGTCGGATACGCAGTATTTT.

This clone was seen only a few times. The V call is TRBV5-1, the J call TRBJ1-2, with TRBD1 identical over 7 bases. Germline loops: CDR1 SGHRS, CDR2 YFSETQ. The CDR3 consists of 14 residues. V shed 4 bases and J 6 bases; nucleotides not matched to a gene: 9. CDR3 in DNA: TGCGCCAGCAGCATCCGACAGGGTACGGATGGCTACACCTTC. Protein sequence: CASSIRQGTDGYTF.

The chain employs TRBV2 and TRBJ1-5, with a weak D call TRBD1 (5 bases). V was pared by 6 bases and J by 2 bases, with 14 bases between. The CDR3 covers 15 residues. CDR1 and CDR2 from the germline V gene are SNHLY and FYNNEI. The CDR3, as DNA: TGTGCCAGCAGCTGGGGGTTCGGGGGCAATCAGCCCCAGCATTTT. Protein product: CASSWGFGGNQPQHF.

A word on this clone: Other DNA sequences in the sample encode the same CDR3. V usage is TRBV30 and J usage is TRBJ1-1; D gene uncertain. Trimming removed 1 base at V and 1 base at J, with 4 bases between. The CDR3 runs to 12 residues. CDR1 GTSNPN and CDR2 SVGIG come from the germline V gene (reference sequence). The CDR3 DNA is TGTGCCTGGAGTGGGGGGAACACTGAAGCTTTCTTT. Translation gives CAWSGGNTEAFF. Full variable domain (rest looked up from reference TRBV30 and TRBJ1-1): SQTIHQWPATLVQPVGSPLSLECTVEGTSNPNLYWYRQAAGRGLQLLFYSVGIGQISSEVPQNLSASRPQDRQFILSSKKLLLSDSGFYLCAWSGGNTEAFFGQGTRLTVV.

This sequence joins TRBV29-1 and TRBJ1-5; D ambiguous. V was trimmed by 6 bases and J by 0 bases, leaving 12 bases between them. The CDR3 spans 14 residues. Germline V gene data show CDR1 as SQVTM and CDR2 as ANQGSEA. In DNA form, the CDR3 reads TGCAGCGTCTCCGGGAACCATAGCAATCAGCCCCAGCATTTT. Translating gives CSVSGNHSNQPQHF. The full variable domain, in which reference TRBV29-1 and TRBJ1-5 provide the parts outside the CDR3, is SAVISQKPSRDICQRGTSLTIQCQVDSQVTMMFWYRQQPGQSLTLIATANQGSEATYESGFVIDKFPISRPNLTFSTLTVSNMSPEDSSIYLCSVSGNHSNQPQHFGDGTRLSIL.

This clone was found a few times. Here the CDR3 reads CASSIQGSGANVLTF. As DNA, the CDR3 is TGTGCCAGCAGCATACAGGGCTCTGGGGCCAACGTCCTGACTTTC. The V gene is TRBV7-9, the J gene TRBJ2-6, with D possibly matching TRBD1 (6 bases). The CDR3 spans 15 residues. Trimming left V 5 bases short and J 0 bases short, with 8 bases between. Germline V gives CDR1 SEHNR, CDR2 FQNEAQ (reference sequence).

V and J are TRBV18 and TRBJ2-5; D gene uncertain. Trimming pared 0 bases from V and 5 bases from J, leaving 10 bases between. Germline values: CDR1 KGHSH, CDR2 LQKENI. This CDR3 comprises 14 residues. The CDR3 is CASSPPTERETQYF. Here the CDR3 DNA reads TGTGCCAGCTCACCACCGACCGAACGGGAGACCCAGTACTTC.

The chain couples TRBV25-1 to TRBJ2-1; no definite D call. Trimming pared 1 base from V and 6 bases from J, leaving 4 bases between. The CDR3 runs 12 residues. Germline values: CDR1 MGHDK, CDR2 SYGVNS. CDR3 residues: CASSEFPNEQFF. As DNA, the CDR3 is TGTGCCAGCAGTGAATTCCCCAATGAGCAGTTCTTC.

This chain connects TRBV6-5 to TRBJ2-6; TRBD2 agrees at 7 bases. J gave up 2 bases and V 6 bases, and 4 bases lay outside the gene matches. Germline V CDR1 and CDR2: MNHEY, SVGAGI. The CDR3 totals 15 residues. The CDR3, as DNA: TGTGCCAGCAGCTCCGGGGGGACTGGGGCCAACGTCCTGACTTTC. It encodes CASSSGGTGANVLTF.

This clone was seen more than once but under ten times. At one of its ends the junction is not consistent with the germline gene, which may arise from a read error. The V and J genes are TRBV14 and TRBJ2-7, with a possible D match to TRBD2 (6 bases). Per the germline V gene, CDR1 is SGHDN and CDR2 is FVKESK. The CDR3 consists of 12 residues. Here the CDR3 reads CASSSGRGREHF. The CDR3 DNA follows: TGTGCCAGCAGCTCCGGCCGGGGTCGGGAGCACTTC.

J is TRBJ2-3 and V is TRBV5-1; tentative D call: TRBD2 (5 bases). V lost 2 bases and J 0 bases, leaving 13 bases between the germline ends. The CDR3 runs to 16 residues. Germline V gene data show CDR1 as SGHRS and CDR2 as YFSETQ. The CDR3, as DNA: TGCGCCAGCAGCTTTCGGTGGGAGTTAAGCACAGATACGCAGTATTTT. Its protein is CASSFRWELSTDTQYF.

V and J are TRBV27 and TRBJ1-2; 8 bases line up with TRBD1. This CDR3 has 15 residues. J was trimmed by 4 bases and V by 4 bases; bases with no gene match: 8. The germline CDR1 and CDR2 sequences are MNHEY and SMNVEV (reference sequence). The CDR3, as DNA: TGTGCCAGCAGTTCACAATTAGGACAGGGCTATGGCTACACCTTC. This gives the protein CASSSQLGQGYGYTF.

The rearrangement joins TRBV7-2 to TRBJ1-1; D is uncertain. The V and J ends lost 1 base and 0 bases respectively, with 9 bases between them. The CDR3 sequence is 15 residues long. Germline assignment: CDR1 SGHTA and CDR2 FQGNSA. The DNA of the CDR3 is TGTGCCAGCAGCTTAGTACAGAAAGTGAACACTGAAGCTTTCTTT. Protein sequence: CASSLVQKVNTEAFF.